What follows are 25 T cell receptor beta chains derived from one specimen sequenced in a study of CD8+ T cells in alopecia areata. In each case, RNA was isolated and then reverse transcribed into cDNA as the sequencing template. This table comes from immunoSEQ multiplex PCR, and its TCRdb copy is limited to in-frame clones, with some not included. The table lists more than 200,000 clones, 43% of them singletons, with around 2.8% in the top ten. Regarding treatment: oral pan-JAK inhibitor, 5-10 mg twice daily. Sequencing was performed on CD4+ T cells sorted from blood, taken at approximately week 36, from a patient treated with tofacitinib. Source of these receptors: a human donor with alopecia areata.

Written as DNA, the CDR3 is TGTGCCAGCAGCTTAAAGGGGACTAGCGGTCCCAAACATGAGCAGTTCTTC. It specifies CASSLKGTSGPKHEQFF. V gene TRBV7-3 combines with J gene TRBJ2-1; TRBD2 matches 11 bases. Germline values: CDR1 SGHTA, CDR2 FQGTGA. V gave up 1 base and J gave up 8 bases; unmatched junction bases: 10. The CDR3 is 17 residues long.

The chain employs TRBV27 and TRBJ2-3; D gene ambiguous. Trimming removed 5 bases at V and 2 bases at J, with 8 bases between. CDR1 is MNHEY and CDR2 is SMNVEV in the germline V gene (reference sequence). The CDR3 spans 13 residues. CDR3 in amino acids: CASSPSLTDTQYF. The CDR3 DNA reads as TGTGCCAGCAGTCCGAGCCTCACAGATACGCAGTATTTT.

This clone was seen only a few times. The chain links TRBV29-1 to TRBJ2-3, with 8 bases matching TRBD2. V trimming: 4 bases; J trimming: 5 bases; junction bases outside the gene matches: 8. Germline V gene lookup returns CDR1 SQVTM and CDR2 ANQGSEA. The CDR3 is 14 residues long. The CDR3 bases are TGCAGCGTTGGTCCGCGGGAGGTTGTAGATACGCAGTATTTT. Translating gives CSVGPREVVDTQYF.

This clone has just a few counts. V usage is TRBV29-1 and J usage is TRBJ2-4; the match to TRBD2 covers 15 bases. V gave up 3 bases and J gave up 1 base; unmatched junction bases: 10. The germline V gene encodes CDR1 SQVTM and CDR2 ANQGSEA. This CDR3 is 19 amino acids long. The DNA of the CDR3 is TGCAGCGTTGATGGATCGGGACTAGCGGGAGGATTTGCCAAAAACATTCAGTACTTC. It specifies CSVDGSGLAGGFAKNIQYF.

This clone was counted only a few times. The chain has TRBV5-1 and TRBJ2-5; D uncertain. Trimming stripped 0 bases from V and 5 bases from J, with 11 bases between. Per germline, CDR1 SGHRS and CDR2 YFSETQ. The CDR3 length is 14 residues. The CDR3 coding sequence is TGCGCCAGCAGCTTGGGTAGAAAGATGGAGACCCAGTACTTC. Translation gives CASSLGRKMETQYF.

In this sample, this clone turned up a few times. This chain links TRBV19 with TRBJ2-3; no clear D gene. V lost 6 bases to trimming and J lost 0 bases, with 10 bases between them. The germline V gene encodes CDR1 LNHDA and CDR2 SQIVND (reference sequence). The CDR3 has 14 residues. This chain's CDR3 is CASRRATSTDTQYF. The CDR3 DNA reads as TGTGCCAGTAGACGTGCCACTAGCACAGATACGCAGTATTTT. Full variable domain (outside the CDR3, taken from reference TRBV19 and TRBJ2-3): DGGITQSPKYLFRKEGQNVTLSCEQNLNHDAMYWYRQDPGQGLRLIYYSQIVNDFQKGDIAEGYSVSREKKESFPLTVTSAQKNPTAFYLCASRRATSTDTQYFGPGTRLTVL.

This clone appeared many times. The chain links TRBV7-2 to TRBJ1-5, with 12 bases identical to TRBD1. Germline V gives CDR1 SGHTA, CDR2 FQGNSA. This CDR3 region has 16 residues. Germline trimming cut 5 bases from V and 5 bases from J; bases unmatched to any gene: 7. The CDR3: CASSLTRDRGHQPQHF. In DNA form, the CDR3 reads TGTGCCAGCAGCCTAACACGGGACAGGGGGCATCAGCCCCAGCATTTT.

The V gene is TRBV27, the J gene TRBJ2-1; TRBD2 might be the D (5 bases). V shed 5 bases and J shed 7 bases, with 9 bases lying between them. The CDR3 extends over 12 amino acids. Germline CDR1 MNHEY, CDR2 SMNVEV (reference sequence). In DNA, the CDR3 is TGTGCCAGCAGTAGAGAGGGTAATGAGCAGTTCTTC. It translates to CASSREGNEQFF.

A note on this clone: The identical CDR3 is also encoded by other nucleotide sequences in the sample. This chain links TRBV11-2 with TRBJ2-1; D unclear. Trimming stripped 0 bases from V and 5 bases from J, with 5 bases between. Germline lookup yields CDR1 SGHAT and CDR2 FQNNGV. The CDR3 totals 13 residues. Here the CDR3 DNA reads TGTGCCAGCAGCTTAGACCGAAACAATGAGCAGTTCTTC. Encoded protein: CASSLDRNNEQFF.

This clone showed up just a few times. This chain joins TRBV4-1 and TRBJ2-4; D gene ambiguous. CDR1 MGHRA and CDR2 YSYEKL come from the germline V gene. The CDR3 is 18 amino acids. Trimming pared 1 base from V and 1 base from J, leaving 17 bases between. The DNA of the CDR3 is TGCGCCAGCAGCCAAGGCTCGGCCGTTGGGTTTGCCAAAAACATTCAGTACTTC. Encoded protein: CASSQGSAVGFAKNIQYF.

The chain joins TRBV7-3 to TRBJ2-7; TRBD1 is a possible D gene (6 bases). V gave up 5 bases and J gave up 3 bases, with 11 bases separating them. The CDR3 contains 13 residues. From germline, CDR1 is SGHTA and CDR2 FQGTGA. The CDR3 here is CASSQDRNYEQYF. The CDR3 nucleotides read TGTGCCAGCAGCCAGGACAGAAACTACGAGCAGTACTTC.

This chain joins TRBV9 and TRBJ2-4; 14 bases match TRBD2. V lost 3 bases and J lost 12; bases outside the gene matches: 2. Germline values: CDR1 SGDLS, CDR2 YYNGEE. The CDR3 sequence is 13 residues long. The CDR3 loop is CASSGTSGRHQYF. CDR3 DNA: TGTGCCAGCAGCGGGACTAGCGGGAGGCATCAGTACTTC.

The V and J genes are TRBV5-1 and TRBJ2-7; 7 nucleotides match TRBD2. The V gene's germline CDR1 is SGHRS and CDR2 YFSETQ. The CDR3 runs to 14 residues. After removal of 0 bases from V and 4 bases from J, the junction contained 4 bases not matched to a gene. The CDR3 region has the DNA TGCGCCAGCAGCTTGGAGGGACTACCATACGAGCAGTACTTC. Translated: CASSLEGLPYEQYF.

This clone has just a few counts. The chain links TRBV27 to TRBJ1-1; 7 positions agree with TRBD1. The length of the CDR3 is 13 residues. Germline V lookup: CDR1 MNHEY, CDR2 SMNVEV (reference sequence). The trim removed 8 bases at V and 8 bases at J, leaving 11 bases unmatched. The CDR3 protein is CASVRDRTSEAFF. The CDR3 DNA reads TGTGCCAGCGTCCGGGACAGAACCTCAGAAGCTTTCTTT.

This clone has just a few counts. This chain uses TRBV7-7 with TRBJ2-1, with TRBD1 matching over 7 bases. This CDR3 is 15 amino acids long. Germline V lookup: CDR1 SSHAT, CDR2 FNYEAQ (reference sequence). The junction had 9 bases not matched to a gene; V was cut back by 5 bases and J by 5 bases. Here the CDR3 reads CASSLSPGQNNEQFF. As DNA, the CDR3 is TGTGCCAGCAGCCTCTCACCGGGACAGAACAATGAGCAGTTCTTC.

This clone was seen more than once but under ten times. This chain connects TRBV29-1 to TRBJ1-2, with D possibly matching TRBD1 (6 bases). In germline, CDR1 is SQVTM, CDR2 ANQGSEA. This CDR3 is 13 amino acids long. The germline V and J ends were trimmed by 4 bases and 4 bases, with 13 bases remaining between them. The DNA for the CDR3 is TGCAGCGTTGCCGCCGGGGGCGTCTATGGCTACACCTTC. As protein: CSVAAGGVYGYTF.

This clone came up a few times. The chain couples TRBV9 to TRBJ1-1; maybe TRBD1 (5 bases). Per the germline V gene, CDR1 is SGDLS and CDR2 is YYNGEE. The CDR3 totals 17 residues. The V end was cut by 2 bases, the J end by 3 bases, with 20 bases between. CDR3: CASSVGGGWGYDTEAFF. The CDR3 coding sequence is TGTGCCAGCAGCGTCGGGGGAGGCTGGGGTTACGACACTGAAGCTTTCTTT.

In this sample, this clone turned up a few times. V usage is TRBV14 and J usage is TRBJ1-2, with 8 positions matching TRBD1. Germline trimming cut 4 bases from V and 7 bases from J; bases unmatched to any gene: 5. The CDR3 contains 13 residues. The V gene's germline CDR1 is SGHDN and CDR2 FVKESK. The CDR3 DNA follows: TGTGCCAGCAGCCGCCAGGGGGCAATTGGCTACACCTTC. It encodes CASSRQGAIGYTF.

V gene TRBV6-1 combines with J gene TRBJ2-5, with no clear D. Deletions cut 5 bases from V and 5 bases from J, with 9 bases between. The CDR3 consists of 12 residues. Looked up from germline, CDR1 is MNHNS and CDR2 is SASEGT. For the CDR3, the DNA is TGTGCCAGCAGTCCCACTGGGGAGACCCAGTACTTC. Encoded protein: CASSPTGETQYF.

The chain links TRBV4-1 to TRBJ1-2; D gene ambiguous. The CDR3 consists of 17 residues. Germline CDR1 reads MGHRA; CDR2 reads YSYEKL. V lost 4 bases, J lost 0 bases, and 18 bases lay in between. Here the CDR3 reads CASSRSLGGGTNYGYTF. For the CDR3, the DNA is TGCGCCAGCAGCCGGTCCCTGGGTGGCGGTACTAACTATGGCTACACCTTC.

The gene calls are TRBV2 and TRBJ1-5, with TRBD1 matching over 9 bases. In germline, CDR1 is SNHLY, CDR2 FYNNEI. The CDR3 consists of 18 residues. After removal of 2 bases from V and 0 bases from J, the junction contained 8 bases not matched to a gene. Written as DNA, the CDR3 is TGTGCCAGCAGTGAAAGGCGGACAGGGGTGTTTAGCAATCAGCCCCAGCATTTT. Translating it yields CASSERRTGVFSNQPQHF. The full variable domain, with the rest looked up from reference TRBV2 and TRBJ1-5, is EPEVTQTPSHQVTQMGQEVILRCVPISNHLYFYWYRQILGQKVEFLVSFYNNEISEKSEIFDDQFSVERPDGSNFTLKIRSTKLEDSAMYFCASSERRTGVFSNQPQHFGDGTRLSIL.

This chain connects TRBV5-1 to TRBJ1-1; D is perhaps TRBD1 (6 bases). The germline gives CDR1 SGHRS, CDR2 YFSETQ. CDR3 length: 14 amino acids. V was pared by 4 bases and J by 3 bases, with 13 bases between. CDR3 in amino acids: CASSKGHRDTEAFF. The CDR3 DNA is TGCGCCAGCAGCAAGGGACACCGAGACACTGAAGCTTTCTTT.

This clone has more than one count but fewer than ten. The rearrangement links TRBV29-1 to TRBJ2-4; no reliable D call. Trimming pared 3 bases from V and 4 bases from J, leaving 10 bases between. Germline V gene lookup returns CDR1 SQVTM and CDR2 ANQGSEA. This CDR3 comprises 13 residues. The CDR3 DNA reads TGCAGCGTTGAGCGCCAGCTTAAAAACATTCAGTACTTC. This sequence encodes CSVERQLKNIQYF.

The chain carries TRBV11-2 and TRBJ2-7, with 9 bases fitting TRBD2. The ends lost 5 bases at V and 1 base at J; junction bases unmatched: 18. The CDR3 contains 19 residues. CDR1 is SGHAT, CDR2 FQNNGV, per germline. CDR3 nucleotides: TGTGCCAGCAGCCCCCGGAGCGGGACTAGCAGAGGGCCTTCCTACGAGCAGTACTTC. This translates into CASSPRSGTSRGPSYEQYF. The full variable domain, rest sourced from reference TRBV11-2 and TRBJ2-7, is EAGVAQSPRYKIIEKRQSVAFWCNPISGHATLYWYQQILGQGPKLLIQFQNNGVVDDSQLPKDRFSAERLKGVDSTLKIQPAKLEDSAVYLCASSPRSGTSRGPSYEQYFGPGTRLTVT.

This clone was detected a few times. The chain joins TRBV28 to TRBJ2-5, with 9 positions matching TRBD2. The CDR3 has 15 amino acids. V lost 6 bases, J lost 3 bases, and 8 bases stayed unmatched. Germline loops: CDR1 MDHEN, CDR2 SYDVKM. CDR3 region: CASRRGGRGKETQYF. The CDR3 nucleotides are TGTGCCAGCAGGCGGGGCGGGAGGGGAAAAGAGACCCAGTACTTC.